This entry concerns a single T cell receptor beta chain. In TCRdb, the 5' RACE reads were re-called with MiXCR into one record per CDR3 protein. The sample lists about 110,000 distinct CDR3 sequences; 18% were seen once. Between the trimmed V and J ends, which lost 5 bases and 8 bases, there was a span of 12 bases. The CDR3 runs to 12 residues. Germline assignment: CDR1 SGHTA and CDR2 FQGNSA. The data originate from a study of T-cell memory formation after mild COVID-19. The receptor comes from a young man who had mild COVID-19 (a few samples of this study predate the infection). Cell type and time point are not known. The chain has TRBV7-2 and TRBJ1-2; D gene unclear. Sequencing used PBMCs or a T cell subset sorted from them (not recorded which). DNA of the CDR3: TGTGCCAGCAGCCCTAGCTCGCGGGGCTACACCTTC. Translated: CASSPSSRGYTF.